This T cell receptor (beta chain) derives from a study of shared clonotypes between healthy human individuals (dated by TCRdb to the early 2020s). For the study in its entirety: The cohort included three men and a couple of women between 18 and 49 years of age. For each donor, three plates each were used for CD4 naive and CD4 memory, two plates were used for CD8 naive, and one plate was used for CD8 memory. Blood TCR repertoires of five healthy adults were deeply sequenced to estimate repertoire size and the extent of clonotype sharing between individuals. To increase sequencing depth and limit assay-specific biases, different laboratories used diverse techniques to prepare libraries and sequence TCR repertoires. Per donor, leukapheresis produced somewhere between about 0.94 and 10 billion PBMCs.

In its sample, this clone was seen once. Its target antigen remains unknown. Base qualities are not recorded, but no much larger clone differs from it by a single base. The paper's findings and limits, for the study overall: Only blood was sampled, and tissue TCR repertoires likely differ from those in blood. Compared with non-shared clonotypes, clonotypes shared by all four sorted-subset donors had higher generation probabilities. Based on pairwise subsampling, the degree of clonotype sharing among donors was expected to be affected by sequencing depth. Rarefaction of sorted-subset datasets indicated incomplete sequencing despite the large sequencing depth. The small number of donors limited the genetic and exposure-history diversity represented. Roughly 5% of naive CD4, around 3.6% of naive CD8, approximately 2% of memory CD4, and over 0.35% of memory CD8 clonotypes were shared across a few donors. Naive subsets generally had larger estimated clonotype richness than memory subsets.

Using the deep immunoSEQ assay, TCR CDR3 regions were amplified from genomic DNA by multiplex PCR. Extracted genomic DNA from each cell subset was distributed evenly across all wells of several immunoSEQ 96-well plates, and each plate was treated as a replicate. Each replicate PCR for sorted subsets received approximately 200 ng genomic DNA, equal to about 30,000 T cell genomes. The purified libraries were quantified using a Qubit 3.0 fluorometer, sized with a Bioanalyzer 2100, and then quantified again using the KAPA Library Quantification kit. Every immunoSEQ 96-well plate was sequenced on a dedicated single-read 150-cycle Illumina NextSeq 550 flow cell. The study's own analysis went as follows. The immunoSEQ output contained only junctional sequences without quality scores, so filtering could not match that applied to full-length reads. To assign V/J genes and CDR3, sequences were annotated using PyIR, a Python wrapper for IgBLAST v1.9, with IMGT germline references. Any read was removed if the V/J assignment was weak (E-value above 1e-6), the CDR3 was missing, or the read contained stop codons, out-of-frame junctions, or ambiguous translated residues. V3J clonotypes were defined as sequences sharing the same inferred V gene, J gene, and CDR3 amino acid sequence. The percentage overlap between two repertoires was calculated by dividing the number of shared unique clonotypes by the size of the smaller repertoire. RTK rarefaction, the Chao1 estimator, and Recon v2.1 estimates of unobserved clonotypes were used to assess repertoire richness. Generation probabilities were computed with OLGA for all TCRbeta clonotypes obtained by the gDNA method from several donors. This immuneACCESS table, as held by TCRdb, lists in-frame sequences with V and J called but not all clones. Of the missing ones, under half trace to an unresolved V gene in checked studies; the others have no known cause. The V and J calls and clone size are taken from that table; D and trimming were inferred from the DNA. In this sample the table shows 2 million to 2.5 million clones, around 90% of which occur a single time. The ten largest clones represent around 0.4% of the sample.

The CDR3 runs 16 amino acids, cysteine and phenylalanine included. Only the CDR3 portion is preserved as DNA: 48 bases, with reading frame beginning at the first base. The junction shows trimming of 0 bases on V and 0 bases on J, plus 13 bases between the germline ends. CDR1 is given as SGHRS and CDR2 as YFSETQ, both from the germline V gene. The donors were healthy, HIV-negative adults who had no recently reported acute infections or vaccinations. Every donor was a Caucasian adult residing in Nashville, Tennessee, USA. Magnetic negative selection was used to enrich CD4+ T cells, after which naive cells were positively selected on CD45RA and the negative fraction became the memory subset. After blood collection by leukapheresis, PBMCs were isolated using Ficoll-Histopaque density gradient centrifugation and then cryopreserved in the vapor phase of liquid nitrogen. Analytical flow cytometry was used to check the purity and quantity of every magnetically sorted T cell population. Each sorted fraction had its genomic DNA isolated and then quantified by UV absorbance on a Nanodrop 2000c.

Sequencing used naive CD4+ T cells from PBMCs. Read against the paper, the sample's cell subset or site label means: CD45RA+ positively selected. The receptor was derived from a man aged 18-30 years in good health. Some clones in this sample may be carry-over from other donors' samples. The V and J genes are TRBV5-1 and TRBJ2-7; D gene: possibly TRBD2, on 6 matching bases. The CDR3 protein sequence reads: CASSLAFSSVSYEQYF. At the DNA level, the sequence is TGCGCCAGCAGCTTGGCCTTTTCTAGCGTCTCCTACGAGCAGTACTTC.